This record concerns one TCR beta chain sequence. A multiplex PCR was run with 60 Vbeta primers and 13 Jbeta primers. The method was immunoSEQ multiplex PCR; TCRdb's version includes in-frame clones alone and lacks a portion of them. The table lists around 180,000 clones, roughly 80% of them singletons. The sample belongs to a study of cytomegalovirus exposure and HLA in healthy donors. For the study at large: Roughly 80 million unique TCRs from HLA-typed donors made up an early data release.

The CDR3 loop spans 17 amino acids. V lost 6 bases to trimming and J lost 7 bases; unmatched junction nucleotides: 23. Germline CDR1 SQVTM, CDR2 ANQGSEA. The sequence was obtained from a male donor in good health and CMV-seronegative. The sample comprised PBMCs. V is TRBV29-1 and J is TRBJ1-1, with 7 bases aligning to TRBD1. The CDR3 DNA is TGCAGCGTCGTTTTATGGGGACAGCAGGGGGAGGATAGTGAAGCTTTCTTT. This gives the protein CSVVLWGQQGEDSEAFF.